The following is a TCR beta chain sequence with its context. In the authors' methods: For nucleated cells, counts were estimated from reference gene primer amplification. Some clones are missing from TCRdb's copy, which holds only in-frame ones; the method was immunoSEQ multiplex PCR. Clone size and the V and J calls come from that table; the DNA yielded D and trimming. This sample has 100,000 to 150,000 clones, with around 81% found just once. This sample stems from a study of blood T cell repertoires in COVID-19. Background on the study: Some COVID-19 samples were acute and others convalescent; all came from the United States, Italy and Spain. The analysed material was cDNA or gDNA that came from T cells, B-cell-depleted T cells, or PBMCs.

Unmatched junction bases numbered 6, after V lost 1 base and J lost 5 bases. The CDR3 covers 15 residues. CDR1 and CDR2 from the germline V gene are SGHTA and FQGNSA. The TCR sequence derives from a woman in her sixties with active or convalescent COVID-19. What was sequenced was peripheral blood. The rearrangement uses TRBV7-2 and TRBJ1-1; 8 bases line up with TRBD1. The CDR3 nucleotides are TGTGCCAGCAGCTTAGTTGCAGGGGGCGCGACTGAAGCTTTCTTT. This translates into CASSLVAGGATEAFF.